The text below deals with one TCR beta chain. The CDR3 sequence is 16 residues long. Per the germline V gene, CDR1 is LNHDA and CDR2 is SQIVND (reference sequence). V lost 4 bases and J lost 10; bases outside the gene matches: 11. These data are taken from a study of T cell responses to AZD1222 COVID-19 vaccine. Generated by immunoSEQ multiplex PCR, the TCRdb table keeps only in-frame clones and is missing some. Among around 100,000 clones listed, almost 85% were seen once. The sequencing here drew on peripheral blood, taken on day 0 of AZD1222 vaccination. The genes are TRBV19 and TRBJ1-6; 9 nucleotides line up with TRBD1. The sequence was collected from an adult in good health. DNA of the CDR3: TGTGCCAGTAGTACCATACAACAGGGGGCCGGATCACCCCTCCACTTT. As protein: CASSTIQQGAGSPLHF. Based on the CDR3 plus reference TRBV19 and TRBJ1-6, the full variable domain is DGGITQSPKYLFRKEGQNVTLSCEQNLNHDAMYWYRQDPGQGLRLIYYSQIVNDFQKGDIAEGYSVSREKKESFPLTVTSAQKNPTAFYLCASSTIQQGAGSPLHFGNGTRLTVT.